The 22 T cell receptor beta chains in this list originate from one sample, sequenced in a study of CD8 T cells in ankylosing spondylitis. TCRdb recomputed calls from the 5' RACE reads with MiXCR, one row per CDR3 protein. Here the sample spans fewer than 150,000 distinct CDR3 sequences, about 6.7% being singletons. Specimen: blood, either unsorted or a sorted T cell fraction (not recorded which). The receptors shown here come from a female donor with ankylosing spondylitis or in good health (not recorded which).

The CDR3 spells CASSLGLAGGDTQYF. DNA of the CDR3: TGTGCCAGCAGCCTAGGACTAGCGGGGGGAGATACGCAGTATTTT. This chain connects TRBV7-2 to TRBJ2-3, with 14 bases that match TRBD2. J was trimmed by 5 bases and V by 5 bases; bases with no gene match: 3. There are 15 residues in the CDR3. Germline CDR1 SGHTA, CDR2 FQGNSA.

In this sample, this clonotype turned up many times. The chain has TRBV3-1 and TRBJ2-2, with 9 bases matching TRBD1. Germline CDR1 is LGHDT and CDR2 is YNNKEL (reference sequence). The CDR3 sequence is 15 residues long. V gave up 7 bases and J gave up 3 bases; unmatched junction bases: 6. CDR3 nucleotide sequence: TGTGCCAGCACCCCGGGACAGGGACACACCGGGGAGCTGTTTTTT. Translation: CASTPGQGHTGELFF.

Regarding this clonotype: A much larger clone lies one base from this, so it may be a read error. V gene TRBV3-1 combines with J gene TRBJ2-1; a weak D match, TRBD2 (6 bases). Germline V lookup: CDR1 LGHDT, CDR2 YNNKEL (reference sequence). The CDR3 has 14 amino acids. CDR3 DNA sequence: TGTGCCAGCAGCCCTTCCAGCGGGTTCAATGAGCAGCTCTTC. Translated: CASSPSSGFNEQLF.

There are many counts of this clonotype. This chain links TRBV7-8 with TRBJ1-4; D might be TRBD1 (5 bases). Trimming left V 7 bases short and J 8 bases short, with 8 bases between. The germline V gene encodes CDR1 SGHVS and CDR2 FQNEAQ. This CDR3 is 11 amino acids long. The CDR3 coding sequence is TGTGCCAGCACATCAGGGGAAAAACTGTTTTTT. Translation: CASTSGEKLFF.

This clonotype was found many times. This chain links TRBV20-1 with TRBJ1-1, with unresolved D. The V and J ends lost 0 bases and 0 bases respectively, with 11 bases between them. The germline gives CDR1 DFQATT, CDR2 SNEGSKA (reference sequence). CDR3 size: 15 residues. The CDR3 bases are TGCAGTGCTAGAGATTTTGAGCTAGTGAACACTGAAGCTTTCTTT. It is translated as CSARDFELVNTEAFF.

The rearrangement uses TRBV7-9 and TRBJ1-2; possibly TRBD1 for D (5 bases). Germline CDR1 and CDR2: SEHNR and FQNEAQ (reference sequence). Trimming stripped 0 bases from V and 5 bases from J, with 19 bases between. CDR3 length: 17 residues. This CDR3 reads CASSLARGHAWKYGYTF. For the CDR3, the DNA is TGTGCCAGCAGCTTAGCGAGGGGCCATGCTTGGAAGTATGGCTACACCTTC.

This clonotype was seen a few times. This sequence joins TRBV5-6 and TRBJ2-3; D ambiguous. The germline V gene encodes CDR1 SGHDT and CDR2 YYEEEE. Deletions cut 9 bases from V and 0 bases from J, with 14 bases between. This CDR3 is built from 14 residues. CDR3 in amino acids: CATYGPASTDTQYF. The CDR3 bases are TGTGCCACCTATGGGCCCGCTAGCACAGATACGCAGTATTTT.

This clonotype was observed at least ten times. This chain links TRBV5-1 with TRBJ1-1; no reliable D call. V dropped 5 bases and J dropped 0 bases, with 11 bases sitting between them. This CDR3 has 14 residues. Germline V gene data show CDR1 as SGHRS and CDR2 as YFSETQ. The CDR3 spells CASRAAGMNTEAFF. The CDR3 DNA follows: TGCGCCAGCAGGGCCGCCGGAATGAACACTGAAGCTTTCTTT. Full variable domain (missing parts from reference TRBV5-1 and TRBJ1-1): KAGVTQTPRYLIKTRGQQVTLSCSPISGHRSVSWYQQTPGQGLQFLFEYFSETQRNKGNFPGRFSGRQFSNSRSEMNVSTLELGDSALYLCASRAAGMNTEAFFGQGTRLTVV.

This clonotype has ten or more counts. The CDR3 here is CASSGYQGTGELFF. As DNA, the CDR3 is TGCGCCAGCAGCGGGTACCAGGGAACCGGGGAGCTGTTTTTT. J is TRBJ2-2 and V is TRBV5-1; possible D gene TRBD1, 5 bases. CDR1 is SGHRS and CDR2 is YFSETQ in the germline V gene. V lost 4 bases and J 5 bases, leaving 12 bases between the germline ends. The CDR3 sequence is 14 residues long.

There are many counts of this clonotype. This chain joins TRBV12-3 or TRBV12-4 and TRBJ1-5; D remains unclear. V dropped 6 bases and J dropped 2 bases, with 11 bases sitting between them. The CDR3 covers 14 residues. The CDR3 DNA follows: TGTGCCAGCAGGGACGGAGGTGGCAATCAGCCCCAGCATTTT. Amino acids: CASRDGGGNQPQHF.

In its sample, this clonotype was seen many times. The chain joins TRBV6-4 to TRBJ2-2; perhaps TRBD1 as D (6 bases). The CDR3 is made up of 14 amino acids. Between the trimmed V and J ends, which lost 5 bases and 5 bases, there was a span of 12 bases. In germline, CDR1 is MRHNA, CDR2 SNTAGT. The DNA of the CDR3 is TGTGCCAGCAGTAAGACAGGAGAAACCGGGGAGCTGTTTTTT. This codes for CASSKTGETGELFF.

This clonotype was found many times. The DNA for the CDR3 is TGTGCCTCCAAGGAAGGTTTTGGAAACACCATATATTTT. It specifies CASKEGFGNTIYF. The chain is built from TRBV25-1 and TRBJ1-3; D gene unclear. Germline CDR1 MGHDK, CDR2 SYGVNS. V dropped 11 bases and J dropped 3 bases, with 14 bases sitting between them. The length of the CDR3 is 13 residues.

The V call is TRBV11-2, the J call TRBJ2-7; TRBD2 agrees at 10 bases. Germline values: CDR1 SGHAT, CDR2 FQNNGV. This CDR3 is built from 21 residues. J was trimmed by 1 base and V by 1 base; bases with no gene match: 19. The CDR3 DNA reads TGTGCCAGCAGCTTAGTATCCAGGCCGATTTTTAGCGGGGGGTGGTCCTACGAGCAGTACTTC. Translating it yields CASSLVSRPIFSGGWSYEQYF.

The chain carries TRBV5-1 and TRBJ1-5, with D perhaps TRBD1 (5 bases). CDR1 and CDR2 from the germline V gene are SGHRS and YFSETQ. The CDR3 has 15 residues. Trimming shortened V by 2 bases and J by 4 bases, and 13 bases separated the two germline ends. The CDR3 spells CASSFSGAQNQPQHF. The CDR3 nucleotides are TGCGCCAGCAGCTTTAGCGGGGCTCAAAATCAGCCCCAGCATTTT.

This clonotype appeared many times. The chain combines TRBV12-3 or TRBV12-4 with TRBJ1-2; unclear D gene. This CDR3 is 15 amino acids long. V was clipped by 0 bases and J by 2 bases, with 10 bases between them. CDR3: CASSLAREGNYGYTF. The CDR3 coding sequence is TGTGCCAGCAGTTTAGCGCGAGAGGGCAACTATGGCTACACCTTC.

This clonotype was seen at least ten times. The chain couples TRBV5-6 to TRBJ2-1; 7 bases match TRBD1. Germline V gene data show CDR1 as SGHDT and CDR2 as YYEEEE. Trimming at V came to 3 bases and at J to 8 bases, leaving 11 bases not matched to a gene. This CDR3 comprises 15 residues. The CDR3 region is CASSYRGSITDEQFF. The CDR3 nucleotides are TGTGCCAGCAGCTACAGGGGATCGATCACCGATGAGCAGTTCTTC. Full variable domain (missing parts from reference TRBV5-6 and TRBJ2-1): DAGVTQSPTHLIKTRGQQVTLRCSPKSGHDTVSWYQQALGQGPQFIFQYYEEEERQRGNFPDRFSGHQFPNYSSELNVNALLLGDSALYLCASSYRGSITDEQFFGPGTRLTVL.

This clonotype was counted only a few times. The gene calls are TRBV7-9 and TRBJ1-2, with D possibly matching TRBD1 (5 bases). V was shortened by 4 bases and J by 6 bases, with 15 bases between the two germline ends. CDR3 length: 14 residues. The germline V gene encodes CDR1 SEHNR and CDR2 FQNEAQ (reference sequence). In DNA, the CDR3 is TGTGCCAGCAGCTCTACCGGGGGGTGGAATGGCTACACCTTC. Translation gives CASSSTGGWNGYTF.

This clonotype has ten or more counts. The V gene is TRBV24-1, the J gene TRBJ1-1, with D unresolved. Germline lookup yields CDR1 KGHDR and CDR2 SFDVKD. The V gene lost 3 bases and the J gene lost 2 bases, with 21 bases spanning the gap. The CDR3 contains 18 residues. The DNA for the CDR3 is TGTGCCACCAGTGATCCGGGCCTGATAACACTACCAAACACTGAAGCTTTCTTT. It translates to CATSDPGLITLPNTEAFF.

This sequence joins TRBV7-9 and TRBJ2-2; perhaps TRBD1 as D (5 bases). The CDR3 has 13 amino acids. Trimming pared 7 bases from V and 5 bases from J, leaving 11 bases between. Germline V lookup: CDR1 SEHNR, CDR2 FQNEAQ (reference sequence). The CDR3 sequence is CASTQGLTGELFF. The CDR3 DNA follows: TGTGCCAGCACCCAGGGTTTGACCGGGGAGCTGTTTTTT.

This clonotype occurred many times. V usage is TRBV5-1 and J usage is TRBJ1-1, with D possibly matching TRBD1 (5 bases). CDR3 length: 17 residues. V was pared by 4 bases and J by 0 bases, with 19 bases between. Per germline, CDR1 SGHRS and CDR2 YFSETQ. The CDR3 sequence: CASSPAPGHLLNTEAFF. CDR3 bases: TGCGCCAGCAGCCCTGCGCCCGGACACCTATTGAACACTGAAGCTTTCTTT.

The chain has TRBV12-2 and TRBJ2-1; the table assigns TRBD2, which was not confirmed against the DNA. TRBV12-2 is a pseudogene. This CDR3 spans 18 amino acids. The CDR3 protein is CASRPTPALAGVYNEQFF. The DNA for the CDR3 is TGTGCAAGTCGCCCCACCCCCGCATTAGCGGGGGTATACAATGAGCAGTTCTTC.

CDR3 sequence: CASSGSQLDTDTQYF. DNA of the CDR3: TGTGCCAGCAGTGGTTCACAGCTTGACACAGATACGCAGTATTTT. The chain combines TRBV2 with TRBJ2-3; D uncertain. The CDR3 length is 15 residues. V lost 4 bases to trimming and J lost 2 bases, with 13 bases between them. Germline V gene lookup returns CDR1 SNHLY and CDR2 FYNNEI. Supplemented by reference TRBV2 and TRBJ2-3, the full variable domain reads EPEVTQTPSHQVTQMGQEVILRCVPISNHLYFYWYRQILGQKVEFLVSFYNNEISEKSEIFDDQFSVERPDGSNFTLKIRSTKLEDSAMYFCASSGSQLDTDTQYFGPGTRLTVL.